This T cell receptor beta chain was identified during a study of PD-L1 blockade in urothelial cancer. Study background: Atezolizumab at 1,200 mg intravenously every 3 weeks was started by patients around 2014. Typically, measured as a median, blood samples had 130,000 to 150,000 T cells.

Sequencing used immunoSEQ multiplex PCR; TCRdb keeps in-frame clones, though not all of them. The sample yields about 72,000 clones, approximately 84% seen once. After removal of 1 base from V and 1 base from J, the junction contained 3 bases not matched to a gene. There are 16 residues in the CDR3. The V gene's germline CDR1 is SGHAT and CDR2 FQNNGV. The time point denotes: pretreatment peripheral blood. Patients presented with locally advanced or metastatic urothelial carcinoma. The sequence was collected from a man in his 60s with urothelial cancer. This chain connects TRBV11-2 to TRBJ2-3; TRBD2 matches 9 bases. The input for sequencing was PBMCs, taken around atezolizumab (anti-PD-L1) treatment. The DNA for the CDR3 is TGTGCCAGCAGCTTAGGGCTAGCGGGGCGCACAGATACGCAGTATTTT. Encoded protein: CASSLGLAGRTDTQYF.